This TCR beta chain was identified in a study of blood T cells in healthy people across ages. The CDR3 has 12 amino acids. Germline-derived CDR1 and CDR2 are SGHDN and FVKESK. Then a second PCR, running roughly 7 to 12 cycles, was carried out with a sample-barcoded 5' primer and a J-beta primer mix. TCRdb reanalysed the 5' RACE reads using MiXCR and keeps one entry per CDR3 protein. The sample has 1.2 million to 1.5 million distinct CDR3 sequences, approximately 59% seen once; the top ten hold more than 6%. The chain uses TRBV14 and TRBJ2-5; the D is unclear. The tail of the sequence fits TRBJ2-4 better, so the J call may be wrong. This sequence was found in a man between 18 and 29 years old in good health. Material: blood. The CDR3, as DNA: TGTGCCAGCAGCCAAGGCGGTCACATTCAGTACTTC. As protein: CASSQGGHIQYF.